This TCR beta chain comes out of a study of blood T cell repertoires in COVID-19. Across the study: T cells, B-cell-depleted T cells, or PBMCs supplied cDNA or gDNA.

Per the original data handling: Amplified reference gene primers provided the basis for estimating nucleated cell counts. The assay was immunoSEQ multiplex PCR, and TCRdb's table has in-frame clones only and misses some. V and J calls and clone size are as listed in that table; D and trimming were resolved from the DNA. The sample has 490,000 or so clones, more than 85% seen once; the top ten hold around 7.9%. From germline, CDR1 is KGHSH and CDR2 LQKENI. V gave up 3 bases and J gave up 3 bases; unmatched junction bases: 10. This CDR3 has 16 amino acids. Assignments of participants to cohorts depended upon their own reported clinical history. Cohort 3 donors were reported recovered after two negative PCRs, clearance, or symptom resolution.

This rearrangement joins TRBV18 to TRBJ2-5; 7 positions agree with TRBD1. The sequenced material came from PBMCs or T cells enriched from blood (not recorded which). The clonotype originates from a woman aged 55-75 years who had recovered from COVID-19. For the CDR3, the DNA is TGTGCCAGCTCACCTGCGGACCCCGGGACAGAAGAGACCCAGTACTTC. It is translated as CASSPADPGTEETQYF.